This record concerns one TCR beta chain sequence. The data originate from a study of blood T cell repertoires in COVID-19. Study-wide context: The samples span acute and convalescent COVID-19 from the United States, Italy and Spain. PBMCs, B-cell-depleted T cells, or T cells were the source of the cDNA or gDNA that made up the material.

How the authors handled the data: Cell counts per sample came from amplifying reference gene primers. Only in-frame clones appear in the TCRdb table, and some are missing; sequencing was by immunoSEQ multiplex PCR. That table gives V, J and clone size, and the DNA gave D and trimming. Of hundreds of thousands of clones listed, roughly 90% were seen once; the top ten hold 4.3%. The V and J ends lost 5 bases and 8 bases, in that order; junction bases with no gene match: 11. CDR1 is MNHEY and CDR2 is SVGAGI in the germline V gene. This CDR3 spans 15 amino acids. The source of this sequence is a woman aged 25 to 39 with acute or convalescent COVID-19. The sample comprised peripheral blood. The chain links TRBV6-5 to TRBJ1-2; TRBD1 matches at 10 bases. CDR3 nucleotides: TGTGCCAGCAGTCCGGGACAGGGGATGAGTCGGGGCTACACCTTC. Translated: CASSPGQGMSRGYTF.